This TCR beta chain was recorded in a study of cytotoxic CD8 clonotypes in ibrutinib-treated CLL. The overall study: Of the patients, 11 were relapsed/refractory, 15 treatment-naive and some 17 IGHV unmutated.

Germline V gene lookup returns CDR1 LNHDA and CDR2 SQIVND (reference sequence). This CDR3 comprises 19 residues. The V and J ends lost 10 bases and 8 bases, in that order; junction bases with no gene match: 22. The table lists this clone with a count of one. The antigen is undetermined. Broader study findings: Treatment left the uncommon public clonotypes either contracted or stable in frequency.

Using immunoSEQ multiplex PCR, the repertoire was profiled, and TCRdb retains in-frame clones only, with some absent. Of 160,000 or so clones in the sample, roughly 90% were seen once. This chain joins TRBV19 and TRBJ2-1; 14 positions agree with TRBD2. This receptor was obtained from a human donor with chronic lymphocytic leukemia. Sequenced here: PBMCs, sampled at disease progression, from a patient treated with ibrutinib. The CDR3 sequence is CATKYRPGPTSGRGDEQFF. CDR3 nucleotide sequence: TGTGCCACCAAGTATCGCCCGGGACCGACTAGCGGGAGGGGGGATGAGCAGTTCTTC.